This is a list of T cell receptor beta chains from one sample in a study of regulatory T cells in long-lasting Graves disease. MiXCR, applied by TCRdb to the multiplex PCR reads, yields one record per CDR3 protein. Of a few hundred thousand distinct CDR3 sequences listed, about 17% were seen once; the top ten hold over 20%. Another study also made use of these data, one on T cells in Graves' hyperthyroidism and ophthalmopathy.

This sample comprised peripheral blood mononuclear cells (PBMCs), obtained at new diagnosis, from a patient treated with antithyroid drugs. Every receptor here comes from a young woman with Graves disease. The CDR3 runs from the conserved cysteine through the conserved F or W. Each record gives: V gene, CDR3 length, D gene, J gene, clone size, CDR3 protein, CDR3 DNA. A D gene is named only where the DNA matches it firmly. Where a row states a size, it is once, few, many or the class of an expanded clone; other rows omit it.

v_gene: TRBV7-7
len: 14
d_gene: .
j_gene: TRBJ2-1
abundance: many
CDR3aa: CASSLGGGQNEQFF
CDR3nt: TGTGCTAGCAGCTTAGGTGGGGGGCAGAATGAGCAGTTCTTC

v_gene: TRBV4-1
len: 15
d_gene: TRBD1
j_gene: TRBJ2-7
abundance: .
CDR3aa: CASSLTSTGDYEQYF
CDR3nt: TGCGCCAGCAGCCTTACCTCGACAGGGGACTACGAGCAGTACTTC

v_gene: TRBV20-1
len: 15
d_gene: TRBD2
j_gene: TRBJ2-7
abundance: many
CDR3aa: CSARNGASGRNEQYF
CDR3nt: TGCAGTGCTAGAAATGGGGCCAGCGGGAGGAACGAGCAGTACTTC

v_gene: TRBV2
len: 13
d_gene: .
j_gene: TRBJ1-1
abundance: many
CDR3aa: CASSEFGRTEAFF
CDR3nt: TGTGCCAGCAGTGAATTCGGTAGGACTGAAGCTTTCTTT

v_gene: TRBV29-1
len: 15
d_gene: .
j_gene: TRBJ2-2
abundance: many
CDR3aa: CSVVLQGKNIGELFF
CDR3nt: TGCAGCGTTGTTTTGCAGGGGAAGAATATCGGGGAGCTGTTTTTT

v_gene: TRBV20-1
len: 16
d_gene: TRBD2
j_gene: TRBJ2-1
abundance: many
CDR3aa: CSASVPSGGPYNEQFF
CDR3nt: TGCAGTGCTAGCGTCCCTAGCGGGGGCCCCTACAATGAGCAGTTCTTC

v_gene: TRBV20-1
len: 14
d_gene: .
j_gene: TRBJ1-1
abundance: many
CDR3aa: CSARFQTTGTEAFF
CDR3nt: TGCAGTGCTAGATTTCAGACTACGGGCACTGAAGCTTTCTTT

v_gene: TRBV27
len: 16
d_gene: TRBD1
j_gene: TRBJ2-1
abundance: many
CDR3aa: CASSSNLQGRHNEQFF
CDR3nt: TGTGCCAGCAGTTCAAATCTACAGGGGCGCCACAATGAGCAGTTCTTC

v_gene: TRBV3-1
len: 13
d_gene: .
j_gene: TRBJ1-1
abundance: few
CDR3aa: CATWGAGNTEAFF
CDR3nt: TGTGCCACCTGGGGCGCGGGGAACACTGAAGCTTTCTTT

v_gene: TRBV7-9
len: 14
d_gene: .
j_gene: TRBJ1-6
abundance: .
CDR3aa: CANSKGSLDSPLHF
CDR3nt: TGTGCCAACAGCAAAGGGTCCCTGGATTCACCCCTCCACTTT

v_gene: TRBV20-1
len: 15
d_gene: .
j_gene: TRBJ2-3
abundance: many
CDR3aa: CSALAPPAGGDTQYF
CDR3nt: TGCAGTGCTTTAGCGCCTCCAGCTGGCGGGGATACGCAGTATTTT

v_gene: TRBV5-6
len: 16
d_gene: .
j_gene: TRBJ2-1
abundance: many
CDR3aa: CASSVDQGSPYNEQFF
CDR3nt: TGTGCCAGCAGCGTGGACCAGGGGAGCCCCTACAATGAGCAGTTCTTC

v_gene: TRBV20-1
len: 13
d_gene: .
j_gene: TRBJ1-1
abundance: many
CDR3aa: CSALGRRNTEAFF
CDR3nt: TGCAGTGCGCTTGGACGGAGGAACACTGAAGCTTTCTTT

v_gene: TRBV28
len: 15
d_gene: TRBD1
j_gene: TRBJ2-6
abundance: many
CDR3aa: CASSPDRAGANVLTF
CDR3nt: TGTGCCAGCAGCCCGGACAGGGCTGGGGCCAACGTCCTGACTTTC

v_gene: TRBV10-3
len: 13
d_gene: TRBD1
j_gene: TRBJ2-7
abundance: many
CDR3aa: CAIDQGANYEQYF
CDR3nt: TGTGCCATAGACCAGGGGGCCAACTACGAGCAGTACTTC

v_gene: TRBV5-1
len: 16
d_gene: TRBD2
j_gene: TRBJ2-2
abundance: few
CDR3aa: CASSPYLAGETGELFF
CDR3nt: TGCGCCAGCAGCCCCTACTTAGCGGGGGAGACCGGGGAGCTGTTTTTT

v_gene: TRBV5-1
len: 16
d_gene: TRBD2
j_gene: TRBJ2-7
abundance: many
CDR3aa: CASSVTLAGGLYEQYF
CDR3nt: TGCGCCAGCAGCGTGACTCTAGCGGGAGGCCTCTACGAGCAGTACTTC

v_gene: TRBV5-8
len: 16
d_gene: .
j_gene: TRBJ2-5
abundance: many
CDR3aa: CASSLGSVGAEETQYF
CDR3nt: TGTGCCAGCAGCTTGGGTAGTGTTGGGGCCGAGGAGACCCAGTACTTC

v_gene: TRBV2
len: 14
d_gene: TRBD1
j_gene: TRBJ1-2
abundance: many
CDR3aa: CASSDRARVFGYTF
CDR3nt: TGTGCCAGCAGCGACAGGGCTAGGGTTTTTGGCTACACCTTC

v_gene: TRBV5-1
len: 15
d_gene: .
j_gene: TRBJ1-5
abundance: .
CDR3aa: CANSLGDWDNQPQHF
CDR3nt: TGCGCCAACAGCTTGGGTGACTGGGACAATCAGCCCCAGCATTTT

v_gene: TRBV7-6
len: 15
d_gene: .
j_gene: TRBJ2-1
abundance: many
CDR3aa: CASRPAGTPNNEQFF
CDR3nt: TGTGCCAGCAGACCCGCCGGGACACCTAACAATGAGCAGTTCTTC

v_gene: TRBV28
len: 16
d_gene: .
j_gene: TRBJ1-5
abundance: many
CDR3aa: CASSLWVGDGNQPQHF
CDR3nt: TGTGCCAGCAGTTTATGGGTGGGGGACGGCAATCAGCCCCAGCATTTT

v_gene: TRBV28
len: 12
d_gene: .
j_gene: TRBJ2-7
abundance: many
CDR3aa: CASSRPLYEQYF
CDR3nt: TGTGCCAGCAGTCGGCCCTTGTACGAGCAGTACTTC

v_gene: TRBV20-1
len: 15
d_gene: .
j_gene: TRBJ1-5
abundance: many
CDR3aa: CSARDGGEDSQPQHF
CDR3nt: TGCAGTGCTAGAGATGGCGGGGAGGACTCTCAGCCCCAGCATTTT

v_gene: TRBV30
len: 12
d_gene: .
j_gene: TRBJ1-2
abundance: .
CDR3aa: CAWSMGAYGYTF
CDR3nt: TGTGCCTGGAGTATGGGTGCCTATGGCTACACCTTC

v_gene: TRBV6-9
len: 14
d_gene: TRBD1
j_gene: TRBJ2-7
abundance: few
CDR3aa: CASSSTGGSYEQYF
CDR3nt: TGTGCCAGCAGTTCGACAGGGGGTAGCTACGAGCAGTACTTC

v_gene: TRBV2
len: 15
d_gene: TRBD2
j_gene: TRBJ2-4
abundance: few
CDR3aa: CASRGGLGRENIQYF
CDR3nt: TGTGCCAGCAGGGGGGGACTAGGCCGCGAAAACATTCAGTACTTC

v_gene: TRBV3-1
len: 16
d_gene: TRBD1
j_gene: TRBJ2-1
abundance: .
CDR3aa: CASSDQGQDPYNEQFF
CDR3nt: TGTGCCAGCAGCGATCAGGGACAGGACCCCTACAATGAGCAGTTCTTC

v_gene: TRBV6-1
len: 16
d_gene: TRBD1
j_gene: TRBJ2-4
abundance: .
CDR3aa: CASSGTDKLAKNIQYF
CDR3nt: TGTGCCAGCAGCGGGACAGACAAACTAGCCAAAAACATTCAGTACTTC

v_gene: TRBV20-1
len: 14
d_gene: .
j_gene: TRBJ2-3
abundance: many
CDR3aa: CSARRGESTDTQYF
CDR3nt: TGCAGTGCTAGGCGGGGTGAAAGCACAGATACGCAGTATTTT

v_gene: TRBV7-9
len: 14
d_gene: TRBD1
j_gene: TRBJ1-2
abundance: few
CDR3aa: CASSTGQGTLGYTF
CDR3nt: TGTGCCAGCAGCACCGGACAGGGGACTTTAGGCTACACCTTC

v_gene: TRBV2
len: 18
d_gene: .
j_gene: TRBJ1-6
abundance: few
CDR3aa: CASSAPQTDRRKNSPPHF
CDR3nt: TGTGCCAGCAGTGCCCCCCAGACAGATCGAAGAAAGAATTCACCCCCCCACTTT

v_gene: TRBV12-3/TRBV12-4
len: 15
d_gene: .
j_gene: TRBJ1-1
abundance: many
CDR3aa: CASSLGQFMNTEAFF
CDR3nt: TGTGCCAGCAGTTTGGGCCAGTTTATGAACACTGAAGCTTTCTTT

v_gene: TRBV28
len: 13
d_gene: .
j_gene: TRBJ2-7
abundance: many
CDR3aa: CASSSTPNYEQYF
CDR3nt: TGTGCCAGCAGCTCTACACCGAACTACGAGCAGTACTTC

v_gene: TRBV6-2/TRBV6-3
len: 14
d_gene: .
j_gene: TRBJ1-1
abundance: .
CDR3aa: CASSEFARNTEAFF
CDR3nt: TGTGCCAGCAGTGAATTCGCCAGGAACACTGAAGCTTTCTTT

v_gene: TRBV5-1
len: 13
d_gene: .
j_gene: TRBJ2-2
abundance: many
CDR3aa: CASSSLLAGELFF
CDR3nt: TGCGCCAGCAGCTCCCTTTTGGCCGGGGAGCTGTTTTTT

v_gene: TRBV7-9
len: 15
d_gene: .
j_gene: TRBJ1-1
abundance: few
CDR3aa: CASSLVGHPNTEAFF
CDR3nt: TGTGCCAGCAGCTTAGTTGGACACCCGAACACTGAAGCTTTCTTT

v_gene: TRBV5-1
len: 17
d_gene: TRBD1
j_gene: TRBJ1-4
abundance: many
CDR3aa: CASSLVPGQGLDEKLFF
CDR3nt: TGCGCCAGCAGCTTGGTCCCGGGACAGGGACTGGATGAAAAACTGTTTTTT

v_gene: TRBV28
len: 15
d_gene: .
j_gene: TRBJ2-4
abundance: many
CDR3aa: CASSLGVLAKNIQYF
CDR3nt: TGTGCCAGCAGTTTAGGGGTGCTAGCCAAAAACATTCAGTACTTC

v_gene: TRBV2
len: 12
d_gene: .
j_gene: TRBJ2-2
abundance: many
CDR3aa: CASNRRTGELFF
CDR3nt: TGTGCCAGCAACCGGAGGACCGGGGAGCTGTTTTTT

v_gene: TRBV6-5
len: 16
d_gene: TRBD1
j_gene: TRBJ1-4
abundance: .
CDR3aa: CASSYYTGTGSEKLFF
CDR3nt: TGTGCCAGCAGTTACTATACCGGGACAGGGAGTGAAAAACTGTTTTTT

v_gene: TRBV3-1
len: 16
d_gene: TRBD2
j_gene: TRBJ2-3
abundance: many
CDR3aa: CASSQDLAGRTDTQYF
CDR3nt: TGTGCCAGCAGCCAAGACCTAGCGGGGCGCACAGATACGCAGTATTTT

v_gene: TRBV29-1
len: 13
d_gene: TRBD1
j_gene: TRBJ2-7
abundance: .
CDR3aa: CSVGGTGGLEQYF
CDR3nt: TGCAGCGTTGGCGGGACAGGGGGGCTCGAGCAGTACTTC

v_gene: TRBV12-3/TRBV12-4
len: 16
d_gene: .
j_gene: TRBJ2-7
abundance: .
CDR3aa: CASRGGGQVSSYEQYF
CDR3nt: TGTGCCAGCAGGGGGGGAGGACAGGTGAGCTCCTACGAGCAGTACTTC

v_gene: TRBV19
len: 15
d_gene: TRBD1
j_gene: TRBJ1-2
abundance: .
CDR3aa: CASSMGTEPSYGYTF
CDR3nt: TGTGCCAGTAGTATGGGGACAGAGCCTTCCTATGGCTACACCTTC

v_gene: TRBV19
len: 16
d_gene: .
j_gene: TRBJ2-6
abundance: few
CDR3aa: CASSISGGAGANVLTF
CDR3nt: TGTGCCAGTAGTATAAGCGGAGGGGCCGGGGCCAACGTCCTGACTTTC

v_gene: TRBV7-8
len: 22
d_gene: TRBD1
j_gene: TRBJ1-2
abundance: few
CDR3aa: CASSWKGYGRGLRGQANYGYTF
CDR3nt: TGTGCCAGCAGCTGGAAGGGGTATGGTAGGGGGCTGAGAGGGCAAGCTAACTATGGCTACACCTTC

v_gene: TRBV6-1
len: 13
d_gene: .
j_gene: TRBJ2-2
abundance: .
CDR3aa: CASTAAGTGELFF
CDR3nt: TGTGCCAGCACGGCGGCGGGCACCGGGGAGCTGTTTTTT

v_gene: TRBV30
len: 15
d_gene: TRBD2
j_gene: TRBJ2-1
abundance: many
CDR3aa: CAWSVGLAGVYEQFF
CDR3nt: TGTGCCTGGAGTGTAGGGCTAGCGGGAGTGTATGAGCAGTTCTTC

v_gene: TRBV9
len: 16
d_gene: .
j_gene: TRBJ2-7
abundance: many
CDR3aa: CASSVGSSVGGYEQYF
CDR3nt: TGTGCCAGCAGCGTAGGGAGTTCGGTTGGGGGCTACGAGCAGTACTTC

v_gene: TRBV7-9
len: 12
d_gene: .
j_gene: TRBJ1-2
abundance: few
CDR3aa: CASSPDPGGYTF
CDR3nt: TGTGCCAGCAGCCCAGACCCGGGCGGCTACACCTTC

v_gene: TRBV15
len: 14
d_gene: .
j_gene: TRBJ2-7
abundance: many
CDR3aa: CATSRRDNTYEQYF
CDR3nt: TGTGCCACCAGCAGGCGGGACAATACCTACGAGCAGTACTTC

v_gene: TRBV12-3/TRBV12-4
len: 13
d_gene: .
j_gene: TRBJ1-4
abundance: many
CDR3aa: CASSLPPNEKLFF
CDR3nt: TGTGCCAGCTCGCTTCCGCCTAATGAAAAACTGTTTTTT

v_gene: TRBV29-1
len: 10
d_gene: .
j_gene: TRBJ2-1
abundance: few
CDR3aa: CSGGRNEQFF
CDR3nt: TGCAGCGGGGGGCGCAATGAGCAGTTCTTC

v_gene: TRBV20-1
len: 11
d_gene: TRBD1
j_gene: TRBJ1-2
abundance: few
CDR3aa: CSHKTGEGYTF
CDR3nt: TGCAGTCATAAGACAGGGGAAGGCTACACCTTC